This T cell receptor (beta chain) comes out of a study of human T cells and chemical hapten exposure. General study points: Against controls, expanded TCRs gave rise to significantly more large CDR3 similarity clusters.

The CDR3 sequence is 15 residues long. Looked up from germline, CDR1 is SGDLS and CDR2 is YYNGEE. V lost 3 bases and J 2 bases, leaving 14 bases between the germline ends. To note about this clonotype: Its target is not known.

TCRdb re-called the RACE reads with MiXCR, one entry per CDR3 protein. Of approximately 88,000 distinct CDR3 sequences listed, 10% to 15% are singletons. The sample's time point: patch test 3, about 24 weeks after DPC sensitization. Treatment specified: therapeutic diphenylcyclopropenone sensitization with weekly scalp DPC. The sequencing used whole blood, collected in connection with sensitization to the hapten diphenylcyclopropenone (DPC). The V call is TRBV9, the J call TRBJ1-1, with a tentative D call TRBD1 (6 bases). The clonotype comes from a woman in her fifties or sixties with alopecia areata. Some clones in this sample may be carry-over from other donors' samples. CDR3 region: CASSERGHLNTEAFF. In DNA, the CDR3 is TGTGCCAGCAGCGAGAGGGGACACCTAAACACTGAAGCTTTCTTT.